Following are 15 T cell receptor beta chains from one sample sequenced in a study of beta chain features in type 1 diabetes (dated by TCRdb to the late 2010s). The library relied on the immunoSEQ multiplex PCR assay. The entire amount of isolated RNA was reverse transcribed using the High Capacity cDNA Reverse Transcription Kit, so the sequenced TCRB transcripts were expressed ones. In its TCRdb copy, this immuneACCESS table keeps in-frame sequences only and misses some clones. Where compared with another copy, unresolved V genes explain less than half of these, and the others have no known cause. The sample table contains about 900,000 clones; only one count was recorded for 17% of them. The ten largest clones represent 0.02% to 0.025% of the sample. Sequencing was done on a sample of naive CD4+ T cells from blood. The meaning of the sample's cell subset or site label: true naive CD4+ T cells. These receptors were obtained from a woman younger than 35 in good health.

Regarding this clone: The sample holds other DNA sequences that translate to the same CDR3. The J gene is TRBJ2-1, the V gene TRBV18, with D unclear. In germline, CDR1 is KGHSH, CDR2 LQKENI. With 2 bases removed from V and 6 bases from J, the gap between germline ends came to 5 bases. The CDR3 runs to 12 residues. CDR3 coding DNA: TGTGCCAGCTCACCATTAGGCAATGAGCAGTTCTTC. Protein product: CASSPLGNEQFF.

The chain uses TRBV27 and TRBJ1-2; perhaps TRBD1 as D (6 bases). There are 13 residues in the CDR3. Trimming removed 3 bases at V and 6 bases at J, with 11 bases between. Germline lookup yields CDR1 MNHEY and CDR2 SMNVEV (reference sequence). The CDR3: CASSFLQGHGYTF. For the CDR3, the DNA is TGTGCCAGCAGTTTTTTACAGGGTCATGGCTACACCTTC.

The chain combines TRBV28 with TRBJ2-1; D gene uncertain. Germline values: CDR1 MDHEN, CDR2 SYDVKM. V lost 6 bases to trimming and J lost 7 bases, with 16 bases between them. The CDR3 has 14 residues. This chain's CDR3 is CASSFGSVPNEQFF. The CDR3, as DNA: TGTGCCAGCAGCTTCGGCTCCGTTCCGAATGAGCAGTTCTTC.

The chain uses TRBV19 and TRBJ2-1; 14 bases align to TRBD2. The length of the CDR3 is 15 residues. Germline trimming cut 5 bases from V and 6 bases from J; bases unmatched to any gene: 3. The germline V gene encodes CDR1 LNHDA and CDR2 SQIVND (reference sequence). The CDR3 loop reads CASSAGTSGGNEQFF. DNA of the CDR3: TGTGCCAGTAGTGCTGGGACTAGCGGGGGCAATGAGCAGTTCTTC.

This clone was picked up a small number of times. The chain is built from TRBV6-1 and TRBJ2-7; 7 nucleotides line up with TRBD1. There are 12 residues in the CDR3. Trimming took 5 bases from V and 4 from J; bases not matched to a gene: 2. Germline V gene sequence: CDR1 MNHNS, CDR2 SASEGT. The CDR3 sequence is CASSKTGYEQYF. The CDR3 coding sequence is TGTGCCAGCAGTAAGACAGGGTACGAGCAGTACTTC.

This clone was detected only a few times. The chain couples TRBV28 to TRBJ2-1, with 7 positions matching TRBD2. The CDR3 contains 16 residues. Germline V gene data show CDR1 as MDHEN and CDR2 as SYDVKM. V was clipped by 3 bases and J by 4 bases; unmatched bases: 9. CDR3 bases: TGTGCCAGCAGTTTTTCCTCGGGGAGGGCGTACAATGAGCAGTTCTTC. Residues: CASSFSSGRAYNEQFF.

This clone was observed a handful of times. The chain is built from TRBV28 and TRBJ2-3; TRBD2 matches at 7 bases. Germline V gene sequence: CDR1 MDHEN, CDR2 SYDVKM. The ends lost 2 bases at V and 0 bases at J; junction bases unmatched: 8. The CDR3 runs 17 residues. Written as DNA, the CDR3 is TGTGCCAGCAGTTTACCCGGGGGAGGGCCGAGCACAGATACGCAGTATTTT. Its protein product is CASSLPGGGPSTDTQYF.

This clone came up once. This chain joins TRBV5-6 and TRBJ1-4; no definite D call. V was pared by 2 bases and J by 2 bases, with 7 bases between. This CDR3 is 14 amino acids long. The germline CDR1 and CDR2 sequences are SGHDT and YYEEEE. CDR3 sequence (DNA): TGTGCCAGCAGCTTCTGGGGTACTAATGAAAAACTGTTTTTT. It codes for CASSFWGTNEKLFF.

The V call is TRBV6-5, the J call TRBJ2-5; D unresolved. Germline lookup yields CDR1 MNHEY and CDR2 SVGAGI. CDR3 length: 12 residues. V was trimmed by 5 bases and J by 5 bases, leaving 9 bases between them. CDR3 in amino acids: CASSDLPETQYF. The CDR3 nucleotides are TGTGCCAGCAGTGATTTGCCGGAGACCCAGTACTTC.

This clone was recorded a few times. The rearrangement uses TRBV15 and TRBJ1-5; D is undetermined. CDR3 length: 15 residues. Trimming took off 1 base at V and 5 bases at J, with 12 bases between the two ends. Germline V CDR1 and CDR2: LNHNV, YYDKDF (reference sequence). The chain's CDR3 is CATSRVWGRDQPQHF. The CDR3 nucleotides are TGTGCCACCAGCAGAGTATGGGGTAGAGATCAGCCCCAGCATTTT.

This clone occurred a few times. The CDR3 bases are TGTGCCAGCAGCCGGACAGGAACTACCTACGAGCAGTACTTC. As protein: CASSRTGTTYEQYF. The chain recombines TRBV28 with TRBJ2-7, with TRBD1 matching 7 bases. Germline V CDR1 and CDR2: MDHEN, SYDVKM. This CDR3 spans 14 amino acids. With V trimmed by 6 bases and J by 2 bases, 7 bases remained unmatched.

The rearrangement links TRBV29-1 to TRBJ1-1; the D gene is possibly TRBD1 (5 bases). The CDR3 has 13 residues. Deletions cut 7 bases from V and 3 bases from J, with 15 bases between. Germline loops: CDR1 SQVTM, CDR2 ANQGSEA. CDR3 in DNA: TGCAGCGGGAGGGGAATGGGCCACACTGAAGCTTTCTTT. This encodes CSGRGMGHTEAFF.

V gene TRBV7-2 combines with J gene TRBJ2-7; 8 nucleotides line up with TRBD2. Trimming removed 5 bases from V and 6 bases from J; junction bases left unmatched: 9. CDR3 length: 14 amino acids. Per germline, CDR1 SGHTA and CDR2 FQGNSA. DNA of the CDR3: TGTGCCAGCAGCCCCAGCGGGAGTCGCCGCGAGCAGTACTTC. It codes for CASSPSGSRREQYF.

In nucleotides, the CDR3 is TGTGCCAGCAAAGGATGGGGGGCAGAGACCCAGTACTTC. Its translation: CASKGWGAETQYF. The chain combines TRBV7-2 with TRBJ2-5, with D possibly called TRBD1 or TRBD2 (6 bases each). Per germline, CDR1 SGHTA and CDR2 FQGNSA. V dropped 7 bases and J dropped 4 bases, with 13 bases sitting between them. The CDR3 loop spans 13 amino acids. The variable domain in full, with the rest retrieved from reference TRBV7-2 and TRBJ2-5, is GAGVSQSPSNKVTEKGKDVELRCDPISGHTALYWYRQSLGQGLEFLIYFQGNSAPDKSGLPSDRFSAERTGGSVSTLTIQRTQQEDSAVYLCASKGWGAETQYFGPGTRLLVL.

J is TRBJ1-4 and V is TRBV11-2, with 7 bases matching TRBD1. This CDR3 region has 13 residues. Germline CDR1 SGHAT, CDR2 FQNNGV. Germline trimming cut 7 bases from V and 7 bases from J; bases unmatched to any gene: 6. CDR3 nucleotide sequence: TGTGCCAGCAACAGGGCAGGGGGTGAAAAACTGTTTTTT. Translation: CASNRAGGEKLFF.